This TCR beta chain was identified during a study of CD8 T cells in Susac syndrome. CDR3 length: 13 amino acids. The J segment lost 9 bases and the V segment lost 10 bases, leaving 5 bases of the junction unmatched. The V gene's germline CDR1 is SEHNR and CDR2 FQNEAQ (reference sequence). When the RNA was reverse transcribed, random hexamers were used with an input of about 0.5 to 1 ug. A single record per CDR3 protein comes from TCRdb applying MiXCR to the immunoSEQ multiplex PCR reads. The sample has roughly 200,000 distinct CDR3 sequences, roughly 90% seen once. This sequence joins TRBV7-9 and TRBJ2-1; 14 bases fit TRBD2. This TCR derives from a human donor with Susac syndrome. The sample taken for sequencing was CD4+ T cells from PBMCs. CDR3 nucleotide sequence: TGTGCCACAGGACTAGCGGGAGGAAGTGAGCAGTTCTTC. It specifies CATGLAGGSEQFF.